Listed below are T cell receptor beta chains from one sample, sequenced in a study of blood T cell repertoires in COVID-19. Sequencing used immunoSEQ multiplex PCR; TCRdb keeps in-frame clones, though not all of them. The profile covers 310,000 or so clones, with 75% to 90% appearing a single time and roughly 2% taken by the ten largest. What was sequenced was peripheral blood. These receptors were obtained from a woman aged 45-60 years who had recovered from COVID-19. Both conserved end residues are part of each CDR3. A D gene is named only where the DNA matches it firmly. Where a row states a size, it is once, few, many or the class of an expanded clone; other rows omit it.

cdr3_aa	cdr3_nt	v_call	cdr3_length	clone_size	d_call	j_call
CSARGGGEAFF	TGCAGTGCTCGAGGGGGCGGTGAAGCTTTCTTT	TRBV20-1	11	NA	TRBD1	TRBJ1-1
CASSDGLRGYTF	TGTGCCAGCAGTGACGGGCTCCGGGGCTACACCTTC	TRBV6-4	12	NA	NA	TRBJ1-2
CASSSRGRGGYEKLFF	TGTGCCAGCAGTTCAAGGGGTAGGGGAGGGTATGAAAAACTGTTTTTT	TRBV28	16	NA	NA	TRBJ1-4
CASTPGELETQYF	TGTGCCAGCACCCCAGGGGAGCTGGAGACCCAGTACTTC	TRBV28	13	NA	NA	TRBJ2-5
CAWNGLAGENEQFF	TGTGCCTGGAACGGGCTAGCGGGAGAAAATGAGCAGTTCTTC	TRBV30	14	NA	TRBD2	TRBJ2-1
CASSQGSGRPYNEQFF	TGTGCCAGCAGCCAAGGTAGCGGGAGGCCTTACAATGAGCAGTTCTTC	TRBV3-1/TRBV3-2	16	NA	TRBD2	TRBJ2-1
CASSPPTASNTGELFF	TGTGCCAGCAGCCCCCCGACAGCATCGAACACCGGGGAGCTGTTTTTT	TRBV2	16	NA	NA	TRBJ2-2
CATSDRTGVGGYTF	TGTGCCACCAGTGATCGGACAGGGGTCGGAGGCTACACCTTC	TRBV24-1	14	once	TRBD1	TRBJ1-2
CASCTRRVQETQYF	TGCGCCAGCTGCACTCGGAGGGTCCAAGAGACCCAGTACTTC	TRBV4-3	14	NA	NA	TRBJ2-5
CASSIGQEGYGYTF	TGCGCCAGCAGCATTGGACAGGAAGGCTATGGCTACACCTTC	TRBV5-1	14	NA	TRBD1	TRBJ1-2
CASSGVVPGRGYGYTF	TGTGCCAGCAGTGGAGTAGTCCCCGGGAGGGGCTATGGCTACACCTTC	TRBV2	16	NA	NA	TRBJ1-2
CASSWRRGLGTDTQYF	TGTGCCAGCTCATGGCGGAGGGGATTGGGAACAGATACGCAGTATTTT	TRBV18	16	NA	NA	TRBJ2-3
CASSLTASANTGELFF	TGCGCCAGCAGCTTAACCGCAAGCGCGAACACCGGGGAGCTGTTTTTT	TRBV5-1	16	once	NA	TRBJ2-2
CASSLAGGAYEQYF	TGTGCCAGCTCTTTAGCGGGGGGCGCCTACGAGCAGTACTTC	TRBV3-1/TRBV3-2	14	NA	TRBD2	TRBJ2-7
CASSLGPLTQYF	TGTGCCAGCAGCTTAGGTCCCCTAACCCAGTACTTC	TRBV7-2	12	NA	NA	TRBJ2-5
CASSLAAGPGNTIYF	TGTGCCAGCAGCTTAGCGGCAGGTCCTGGAAACACCATATATTTT	TRBV7-2	15	once	NA	TRBJ1-3
CASSYTEGRTEAFF	TGTGCCAGCAGTTACACGGAAGGGAGGACTGAAGCTTTCTTT	TRBV6-6	14	NA	NA	TRBJ1-1
CASSYLGGSHGYTF	TGTGCCAGCAGTTACCTAGGGGGTTCTCATGGCTACACCTTC	TRBV6-5	14	NA	NA	TRBJ1-2
CASSIDLATQTGPMNTEAFF	TGTGCCAGTAGTATAGATCTCGCGACACAAACAGGGCCAATGAACACTGAAGCTTTCTTT	TRBV19	20	NA	NA	TRBJ1-1
CASRGGGAENQPQHF	TGTGCCAGTAGGGGGGGAGGGGCCGAAAATCAGCCCCAGCATTTT	TRBV19	15	NA	NA	TRBJ1-5
CASRFGNQPQHF	TGTGCCAGCAGGTTCGGGAATCAGCCCCAGCATTTT	TRBV6-5	12	NA	NA	TRBJ1-5
CASRPTDLYEQYF	TGTGCCAGCAGGCCGACAGATTTGTACGAGCAGTACTTC	TRBV5-5	13	NA	NA	TRBJ2-7
CASSRHVGAPIDYGYTF	TGCGCCAGCAGCCGACACGTGGGGGCCCCCATTGACTATGGCTACACCTTC	TRBV4-3	17	NA	NA	TRBJ1-2
CASTLQGAVMGYTF	TGTGCCAGCACCCTGCAGGGGGCGGTTATGGGCTACACCTTC	TRBV28	14	NA	TRBD1	TRBJ1-2
CASSPPAGNYGYTF	TGTGCCAGCTCACCTCCTGCGGGGAACTATGGCTACACCTTC	TRBV18	14	NA	NA	TRBJ1-2
CASSQVEGRTEAFF	TGTGCCAGCAGCCAAGTAGAAGGGAGGACTGAAGCTTTCTTT	TRBV3-1/TRBV3-2	14	few	NA	TRBJ1-1
CASSQDSYYGYTF	TGTGCCAGCAGCCAGGACAGCTACTATGGCTACACCTTC	TRBV5-6	13	NA	NA	TRBJ1-2
CASSQLPRDYEQYF	TGTGCCAGCAGCCAACTACCCCGGGACTACGAGCAGTACTTC	TRBV3-1/TRBV3-2	14	NA	NA	TRBJ2-7
CASSDLGGYGYTF	TGTGCCAGTAGTGATCTGGGGGGCTATGGCTACACCTTC	TRBV19	13	NA	NA	TRBJ1-2
CAISDLGLAGVNYNEQFF	TGTGCCATCAGTGACCTCGGACTAGCGGGGGTCAATTACAATGAGCAGTTCTTC	TRBV10-3	18	NA	TRBD2	TRBJ2-1
CASSSTPGLSRYTF	TGTGCCAGCAGCTCCACCCCAGGACTGAGTCGGTACACCTTC	TRBV7-3	14	NA	NA	TRBJ1-2
CASSQVGGSRGAETQYF	TGTGCCAGCAGCCAAGTGGGTGGGTCCAGGGGCGCGGAGACCCAGTACTTC	TRBV14	17	few	NA	TRBJ2-5
CASSKSPYTEAFF	TGTGCCAGCAGTAAGAGTCCGTACACTGAAGCTTTCTTT	TRBV12-3/TRBV12-4	13	NA	NA	TRBJ1-1
CASSRTTGDNTEAFF	TGCGCCAGCAGCCGTACCACAGGGGACAACACTGAAGCTTTCTTT	TRBV5-1	15	NA	TRBD1	TRBJ1-1
CATSEGTDISYEQYF	TGTGCCACCAGCGAGGGGACAGACATCTCCTACGAGCAGTACTTC	TRBV15	15	NA	TRBD1	TRBJ2-7
CASTGTGVYGYTF	TGTGCCAGCACCGGGACAGGGGTCTATGGCTACACCTTC	TRBV9	13	NA	TRBD1	TRBJ1-2
CASSRDRSQETQYF	TGTGCCAGCAGCCGGGACAGGAGCCAAGAGACCCAGTACTTC	TRBV7-2	14	NA	TRBD1	TRBJ2-5
CASSLGARGTQYF	TGTGCCAGCAGCTTAGGGGCCCGTGGGACCCAGTACTTC	TRBV7-2	13	NA	NA	TRBJ2-5
CASSQDKTTGLNTGELFF	TGCGCCAGCAGCCAAGATAAGACCACAGGGTTAAACACCGGGGAGCTGTTTTTT	TRBV4-3	18	NA	NA	TRBJ2-2
CASSYSGRNYGYTF	TGTGCCAGCAGTTACTCGGGCCGGAACTATGGCTACACCTTC	TRBV6-2/TRBV6-3	14	NA	NA	TRBJ1-2
CASSVGLAGGIQETQYF	TGTGCCAGCAGCGTCGGACTAGCGGGGGGTATACAAGAGACCCAGTACTTC	TRBV9	17	NA	TRBD2	TRBJ2-5
CASSLARWGRVAGAGEQYF	TGTGCCAGCAGCTTAGCGAGATGGGGTAGGGTAGCGGGAGCAGGGGAGCAGTACTTC	TRBV7-2	19	NA	TRBD2	TRBJ2-7
CASRLLQGWVGTNEKLFF	TGCGCCAGCAGACTATTACAGGGGTGGGTCGGAACTAATGAAAAACTGTTTTTT	TRBV10-1	18	NA	TRBD1	TRBJ1-4
CASSFRGQGGQPQHF	TGTGCCAGCAGTTTTCGGGGACAGGGCGGGCAGCCCCAGCATTTT	TRBV6-2/TRBV6-3	15	few	TRBD1	TRBJ1-5
CASSLRQGDYEQYF	TGCGCCAGCAGCTTGAGACAGGGCGACTACGAGCAGTACTTC	TRBV5-1	14	NA	TRBD1	TRBJ2-7
CASSISGTGNEQYF	TGTGCCAGCAGTATATCCGGGACAGGGAACGAGCAGTACTTC	TRBV27	14	NA	TRBD1	TRBJ2-7
CASSRQVEETQYF	TGCGCCAGCAGTCGCCAGGTTGAGGAGACCCAGTACTTC	TRBV5-1	13	once	NA	TRBJ2-5
CAWRTGQGYTF	TGTGCCTGGCGGACAGGGCAGGGCTACACCTTC	TRBV30	11	once	TRBD1	TRBJ1-2
CASSLPNQPQHF	TGTGCCAGCAGCCTACCTAATCAGCCCCAGCATTTT	TRBV7-9	12	NA	NA	TRBJ1-5
CAWRSLAGAAYEQFF	TGTGCCTGGAGGTCCCTAGCGGGAGCGGCATATGAGCAGTTCTTC	TRBV30	15	NA	TRBD2	TRBJ2-1
CASSRDWGTDTQYF	TGTGCCAGCAGTAGGGACTGGGGCACAGATACGCAGTATTTT	TRBV14	14	NA	NA	TRBJ2-3
CASSRSGVSYNEQFF	TGTGCCAGCAGCCGCTCAGGGGTATCCTACAATGAGCAGTTCTTC	TRBV27	15	NA	NA	TRBJ2-1